This entry lists 31 T cell receptor beta chains sequenced from one sample in a study of CD8 T cells in ankylosing spondylitis. TCRdb processed the 5' RACE reads anew with MiXCR; each CDR3 protein has one entry. The profile shows approximately 180,000 distinct CDR3 sequences, 15% to 20% of them singletons. Sequencing used blood, either unsorted or a sorted T cell fraction (not recorded which). Source of these receptors: a male donor under 30 with ankylosing spondylitis or in good health (not recorded which).

This chain joins TRBV6-5 and TRBJ2-7; a possible D gene is TRBD2 (5 bases). Germline CDR1 MNHEY, CDR2 SVGAGI. Trimming removed 4 bases from V and 1 base from J, with 14 bases in between. The CDR3 consists of 15 residues. CDR3: CASSSRTSGSYEQYV. CDR3 nucleotide sequence: TGTGCCAGCAGTTCCCGGACGTCGGGGTCCTACGAGCAGTACGTC.

This clonotype was counted at least ten times. The chain uses TRBV27 and TRBJ2-3, with TRBD1 identical over 8 bases. Germline V lookup: CDR1 MNHEY, CDR2 SMNVEV (reference sequence). Trimming took 10 bases from V and 2 from J; bases not matched to a gene: 8. The CDR3 has 14 residues. The CDR3 coding sequence is TGTGCCACAGGGGGACAGGATATCACAGATACGCAGTATTTT. Protein product: CATGGQDITDTQYF.

This clonotype was counted ten times or more. V and J are TRBV10-3 and TRBJ2-7; 8 positions match TRBD1. V lost 6 bases and J lost 0; bases outside the gene matches: 7. CDR1 and CDR2 (germline): ENHRY, SYGVKD. The CDR3 sequence is 15 residues long. CDR3 DNA sequence: TGTGCCATCAGAGACCGGGACAGGAGCTCCTACGAGCAGTACTTC. Its translation is CAIRDRDRSSYEQYF.

This clonotype was observed many times. V usage is TRBV29-1 and J usage is TRBJ2-2, with D tentatively TRBD2 (6 bases). The CDR3 sequence is 14 residues long. Germline V CDR1 and CDR2: SQVTM, ANQGSEA. Trimming shortened V by 3 bases and J by 0 bases, and 8 bases separated the two germline ends. CDR3 DNA sequence: TGCAGCGTTGACCCGGGAGCGAACACCGGGGAGCTGTTTTTT. As protein: CSVDPGANTGELFF.

This clonotype was counted many times. The chain is built from TRBV2 and TRBJ1-5; D ambiguous. With 2 bases removed from V and 2 bases from J, the gap between germline ends came to 10 bases. In germline, CDR1 is SNHLY, CDR2 FYNNEI. The CDR3 sequence is 15 residues long. CDR3 in DNA: TGTGCCAGCAGTGAACAGAGGGTCGGCAATCAGCCCCAGCATTTT. Amino acid sequence: CASSEQRVGNQPQHF.

The genes are TRBV19 and TRBJ2-2; 11 nucleotides line up with TRBD2. The V gene end was trimmed by 5 bases and the J gene end by 5 bases; junction bases not matched to a gene: 4. CDR3 length: 15 residues. Germline loops: CDR1 LNHDA, CDR2 SQIVND (reference sequence). DNA for the CDR3: TGTGCCAGTAGTCCGGGACTAGCGGCGACCGGGGAGCTGTTTTTT. Its translation is CASSPGLAATGELFF.

The chain is built from TRBV10-3 and TRBJ2-2, with 8 positions matching TRBD2. CDR1 ENHRY and CDR2 SYGVKD come from the germline V gene. The V gene end was trimmed by 8 bases and the J gene end by 1 base; junction bases not matched to a gene: 15. CDR3 size: 18 residues. The CDR3 sequence: CAIRQASTSGQNTGELFF. The CDR3 DNA follows: TGTGCCATCCGACAGGCTAGTACTAGCGGCCAGAACACCGGGGAGCTGTTTTTT.

This chain joins TRBV7-2 and TRBJ2-4, with a tentative D call TRBD2 (5 bases). CDR1 is SGHTA, CDR2 FQGNSA, per germline. The length of the CDR3 is 15 residues. Trimming pared 5 bases from V and 3 bases from J, leaving 14 bases between. The CDR3 reads CASSPRWGDKNIQYF. CDR3 sequence (DNA): TGTGCCAGCAGCCCCCGTTGGGGAGACAAAAACATTCAGTACTTC.

The chain couples TRBV7-8 to TRBJ2-2; D might be TRBD1 (5 bases). Germline V CDR1 and CDR2: SGHVS, FQNEAQ. V was shortened by 1 base and J by 5 bases, with 11 bases between the two germline ends. The CDR3 sequence is 15 residues long. CDR3 loop: CASSLGGAVTGELFF. The CDR3 DNA follows: TGTGCCAGCAGCTTAGGGGGCGCGGTAACCGGGGAGCTGTTTTTT.

The chain employs TRBV28 and TRBJ2-5, with D tentatively TRBD1 (5 bases). V was pared by 3 bases and J by 2 bases, with 13 bases between. The germline gives CDR1 MDHEN, CDR2 SYDVKM. This CDR3 has 15 residues. The CDR3 DNA reads TGTGCCAGCAGTTTTCAGGGATTGGCGCAAGAGACCCAGTACTTC. Protein sequence: CASSFQGLAQETQYF.

This clonotype was detected only a few times. This chain links TRBV7-2 with TRBJ2-7; unclear D gene. Trimming took 1 base from V and 6 from J, leaving 7 bases between them. This CDR3 region has 12 residues. CDR1 is SGHTA and CDR2 is FQGNSA in the germline V gene. This CDR3 is CASSLGGAEQYF. The CDR3 DNA reads as TGTGCCAGCAGCTTAGGGGGTGCCGAGCAGTACTTC.

This clonotype appeared many times. The rearrangement links TRBV12-3 or TRBV12-4 to TRBJ1-1; TRBD1 matches 12 bases. The trim removed 3 bases at V and 6 bases at J, leaving 2 bases unmatched. This CDR3 region has 14 residues. The CDR3 region is CASSFRDRGPEAFF. In DNA, the CDR3 is TGTGCCAGCAGTTTTAGGGACAGGGGGCCTGAAGCTTTCTTT.

This clonotype came up many times. The chain uses TRBV7-2 and TRBJ2-7; the match to TRBD2 covers 10 bases. Germline values: CDR1 SGHTA, CDR2 FQGNSA. V trimming: 6 bases; J trimming: 2 bases; junction bases outside the gene matches: 10. The CDR3 covers 16 residues. The CDR3 nucleotides are TGTGCCAGCAGGTATAGCGGGAGGACTCCTCCCTACGAGCAGTACTTC. Amino acid sequence: CASRYSGRTPPYEQYF.

This clonotype was seen at least ten times. The rearrangement links TRBV3-1 to TRBJ2-2; 13 bases line up with TRBD2. The CDR3 totals 16 residues. Trimming took 3 bases from V and 7 from J; bases not matched to a gene: 5. Germline CDR1 reads LGHDT; CDR2 reads YNNKEL (reference sequence). This CDR3 reads CASSHKLAGGLGELFF. In DNA, the CDR3 is TGTGCCAGCAGCCACAAACTAGCGGGAGGGCTCGGGGAGCTGTTTTTT.

This sequence joins TRBV29-1 and TRBJ1-2; D is ambiguous. The CDR3 is made up of 14 amino acids. Deletions cut 1 base from V and 0 bases from J, with 9 bases between. The germline V gene has CDR1 SQVTM and CDR2 ANQGSEA. The CDR3 reads CSVEGRGANYGYTF. Written as DNA, the CDR3 is TGCAGCGTTGAAGGCCGGGGAGCTAACTATGGCTACACCTTC.

This clonotype was recorded at least ten times. The chain joins TRBV5-1 to TRBJ2-6; perhaps D is TRBD1 or TRBD2 (6 bases each). The CDR3 runs 19 residues. The germline V and J ends were trimmed by 0 bases and 1 base, with 17 bases remaining between them. The V gene's germline CDR1 is SGHRS and CDR2 YFSETQ. The CDR3 DNA reads as TGCGCCAGCAGCTTGGCCGTTGGAGGGGGAATATCTGGGGCCAACGTCCTGACTTTC. Encoded protein: CASSLAVGGGISGANVLTF.

This clonotype was found a few times. V is TRBV7-9 and J is TRBJ1-2, with TRBD1 matching 7 bases. Per the germline V gene, CDR1 is SEHNR and CDR2 is FQNEAQ (reference sequence). This CDR3 comprises 11 residues. V shed 8 bases and J 8 bases; nucleotides not matched to a gene: 5. The CDR3 nucleotides read TGTGCCAGCGCCACAGGGGCCGGCTACACCTTC. Amino acids: CASATGAGYTF.

The table lists this clonotype with many counts. The chain employs TRBV6-2 or TRBV6-3 and TRBJ2-1; the match to TRBD2 covers 15 bases. The V segment lost 11 bases and the J segment 9 bases; nucleotides outside the gene matches: 5. There are 13 residues in the CDR3. Germline loops: CDR1 MNHEY, CDR2 SVGEGT. The CDR3 protein is CAGGTSGRIEQFF. DNA of the CDR3: TGTGCCGGCGGGACTAGCGGGAGGATTGAGCAGTTCTTC.

The rearrangement joins TRBV29-1 to TRBJ2-5; tentatively, D is TRBD1 (5 bases). Trimming cost V 4 bases and J 1 base, with 10 bases left between them. The CDR3 extends over 13 amino acids. Germline-derived CDR1 and CDR2 are SQVTM and ANQGSEA. The CDR3 reads CSVVGRTQETQYF. CDR3 in DNA: TGCAGCGTTGTGGGGCGGACCCAAGAGACCCAGTACTTC.

This clonotype has ten or more counts. The genes are TRBV5-1 and TRBJ2-5; the match to TRBD1 covers 8 bases. The germline gives CDR1 SGHRS, CDR2 YFSETQ. This CDR3 has 14 amino acids. Losses at the gene ends were 0 bases for V and 5 bases for J; bases not matched to a gene: 3. Written as DNA, the CDR3 is TGCGCCAGCAGCTTGGAGGGACAGGCGGAGACCCAGTACTTC. Translated, it gives CASSLEGQAETQYF.

This clonotype was seen many times. The CDR3 protein is CASSSGRTSYNEQFF. The CDR3, as DNA: TGTGCCAGCTCTAGCGGCAGGACCTCCTACAATGAGCAGTTCTTC. V gene TRBV6-5 combines with J gene TRBJ2-1, with 7 bases fitting TRBD2. The CDR3 has 15 residues. V gave up 8 bases and J gave up 0 bases; unmatched junction bases: 7. CDR1 MNHEY and CDR2 SVGAGI come from the germline V gene.

The sample holds a few counts of this clonotype. The chain couples TRBV29-1 to TRBJ2-1; D is possibly TRBD2 (6 bases). The length of the CDR3 is 12 residues. CDR1 and CDR2 from the germline V gene are SQVTM and ANQGSEA. Deletions cut 3 bases from V and 5 bases from J, with 8 bases between. This CDR3 is CSVESGDNEQFF. The CDR3 DNA sequence: TGCAGCGTTGAGTCGGGAGACAATGAGCAGTTCTTC.

This clonotype was found many times. The chain couples TRBV12-3 or TRBV12-4 to TRBJ1-1; no reliable D call. V was pared by 0 bases and J by 0 bases, with 8 bases between. The CDR3 is 15 residues long. The CDR3 loop is CASSLAPGMNTEAFF. The CDR3 region has the DNA TGTGCCAGCAGTTTAGCGCCAGGAATGAACACTGAAGCTTTCTTT.

The V and J genes are TRBV11-3 and TRBJ2-5; TRBD2 agrees at 10 bases. Germline assignment: CDR1 SGHNT and CDR2 YENEEA. The CDR3 is made up of 14 amino acids. V was pared by 5 bases and J by 4 bases, with 4 bases of the junction left unmatched. This CDR3 reads CASSEVAGGETQYF. Here the CDR3 DNA reads TGTGCCAGCAGCGAAGTAGCGGGAGGAGAGACCCAGTACTTC.

This clonotype was seen at least ten times. This chain joins TRBV7-2 and TRBJ1-1; D is unresolved. The V gene lost 1 base and the J gene lost 1 base, with 7 bases spanning the gap. Germline assignment: CDR1 SGHTA and CDR2 FQGNSA. CDR3 length: 14 amino acids. The CDR3 DNA sequence: TGTGCCAGCAGCTTAGTTCGGGAGAACACTGAAGCTTTCTTT. It translates to CASSLVRENTEAFF. Looking up the rest from reference TRBV7-2 and TRBJ1-1 gives the full variable domain: GAGVSQSPSNKVTEKGKDVELRCDPISGHTALYWYRQSLGQGLEFLIYFQGNSAPDKSGLPSDRFSAERTGGSVSTLTIQRTQQEDSAVYLCASSLVRENTEAFFGQGTRLTVV.

This clonotype was seen ten or more times. The chain employs TRBV18 and TRBJ2-5; perhaps D is TRBD1 or TRBD2 (7 bases each). Between the trimmed V and J ends, which lost 0 bases and 3 bases, there was a span of 14 bases. This CDR3 has 16 amino acids. CDR1 is KGHSH, CDR2 LQKENI, per germline. CDR3 sequence: CASSPPGGTAEETQYF. The CDR3 bases are TGTGCCAGCTCACCACCGGGAGGGACAGCCGAAGAGACCCAGTACTTC.

At least ten counts were recorded for this clonotype. The chain uses TRBV12-3 or TRBV12-4 and TRBJ2-1; TRBD2 aligns across 8 bases. This CDR3 contains 15 residues. The V segment lost 2 bases and the J segment 5 bases; nucleotides outside the gene matches: 5. CDR3 loop: CASSLRGLGDNEQFF. In nucleotides, the CDR3 is TGTGCCAGCAGTTTAAGGGGACTAGGGGACAATGAGCAGTTCTTC.

Many counts were recorded for this clonotype. This chain connects TRBV20-1 to TRBJ2-1; TRBD2 matches 8 bases. CDR1 and CDR2 from the germline V gene are DFQATT and SNEGSKA (reference sequence). CDR3 length: 13 amino acids. V lost 8 bases, J lost 4 bases, and 7 bases stayed unmatched. CDR3 bases: TGCAGTTTCCGAGCTAGCGGGTACAATGAGCAGTTCTTC. This gives the protein CSFRASGYNEQFF.

This clonotype was found a few times. The V and J genes are TRBV6-5 and TRBJ1-4; the D is unclear. The germline CDR1 and CDR2 sequences are MNHEY and SVGAGI. This CDR3 is built from 15 residues. Trimming left V 6 bases short and J 0 bases short, with 11 bases between. The CDR3 DNA follows: TGTGCCAGCAGCCCAACCCCTGCAACTAATGAAAAACTGTTTTTT. Translating gives CASSPTPATNEKLFF.

This clonotype appeared a few times. The chain recombines TRBV20-1 with TRBJ2-1; D is unclear. Germline V gene sequence: CDR1 DFQATT, CDR2 SNEGSKA (reference sequence). The CDR3 is 11 amino acids. V was cut by 6 bases and J by 15 bases, with 18 bases left in between. The CDR3 loop reads CSARGVADPFF. The CDR3 DNA is TGCAGTGCCCGCGGCGTAGCAGACCCGTTCTTC.

This clonotype was picked up many times. The gene calls are TRBV27 and TRBJ2-7; D ambiguous. The V end was cut by 2 bases, the J end by 2 bases, with 7 bases between. This CDR3 contains 13 residues. The germline CDR1 and CDR2 sequences are MNHEY and SMNVEV (reference sequence). DNA for the CDR3: TGTGCCAGCAGTTTAACAACTACCTACGAGCAGTACTTC. Translated: CASSLTTTYEQYF.